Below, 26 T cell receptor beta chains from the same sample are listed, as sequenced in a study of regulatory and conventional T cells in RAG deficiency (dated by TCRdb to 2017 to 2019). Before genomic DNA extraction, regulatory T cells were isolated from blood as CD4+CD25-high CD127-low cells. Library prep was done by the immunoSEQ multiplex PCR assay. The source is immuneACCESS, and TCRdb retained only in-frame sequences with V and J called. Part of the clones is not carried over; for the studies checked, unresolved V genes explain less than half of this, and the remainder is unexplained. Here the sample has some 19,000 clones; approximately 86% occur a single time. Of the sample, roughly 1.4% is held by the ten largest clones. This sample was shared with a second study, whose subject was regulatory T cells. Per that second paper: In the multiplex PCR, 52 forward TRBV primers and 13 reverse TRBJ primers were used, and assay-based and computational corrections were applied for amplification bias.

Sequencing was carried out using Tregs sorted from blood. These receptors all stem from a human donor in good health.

The CDR3 DNA follows: TGCAGCGTTGCAGGACGACATCCCGATGAGCAGTTCTTC. Its translation is CSVAGRHPDEQFF. The chain has TRBV29-1 and TRBJ2-1; D uncertain. This CDR3 spans 13 amino acids. Trimming shortened V by 4 bases and J by 8 bases, and 15 bases separated the two germline ends. Looked up from germline, CDR1 is SQVTM and CDR2 is ANQGSEA.

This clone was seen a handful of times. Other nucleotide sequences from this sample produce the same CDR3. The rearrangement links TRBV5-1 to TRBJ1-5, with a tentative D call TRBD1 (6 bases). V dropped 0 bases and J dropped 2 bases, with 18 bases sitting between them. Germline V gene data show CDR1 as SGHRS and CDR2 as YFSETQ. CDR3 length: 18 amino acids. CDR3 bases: TGCGCCAGCAGCTTGGCGGGGGGGAGGGGGTCGGGCAATCAGCCCCAGCATTTT. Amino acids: CASSLAGGRGSGNQPQHF.

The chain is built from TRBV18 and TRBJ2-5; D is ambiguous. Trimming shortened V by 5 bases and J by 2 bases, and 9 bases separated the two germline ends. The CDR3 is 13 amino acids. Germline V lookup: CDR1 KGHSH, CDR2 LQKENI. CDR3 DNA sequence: TGTGCCAGCTCAAGACGGAGTCAAGAGACCCAGTACTTC. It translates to CASSRRSQETQYF.

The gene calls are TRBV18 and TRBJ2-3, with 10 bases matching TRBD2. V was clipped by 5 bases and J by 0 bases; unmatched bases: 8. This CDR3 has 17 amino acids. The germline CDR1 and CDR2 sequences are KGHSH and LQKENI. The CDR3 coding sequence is TGTGCCAGCTCAGAAAAGATACTAGCGGGGAGCACAGATACGCAGTATTTT. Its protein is CASSEKILAGSTDTQYF. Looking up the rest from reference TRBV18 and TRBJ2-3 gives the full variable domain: NAGVMQNPRHLVRRRGQEARLRCSPMKGHSHVYWYRQLPEEGLKFMVYLQKENIIDESGMPKERFSAEFPKEGPSILRIQQVVRGDSAAYFCASSEKILAGSTDTQYFGPGTRLTVL.

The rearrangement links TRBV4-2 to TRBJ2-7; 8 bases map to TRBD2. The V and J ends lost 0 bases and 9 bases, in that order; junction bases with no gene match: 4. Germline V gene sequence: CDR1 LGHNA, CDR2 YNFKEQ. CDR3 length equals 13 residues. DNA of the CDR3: TGTGCCAGCAGCCAAGATGTCGGGAGGGGGCAGTACTTC. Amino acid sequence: CASSQDVGRGQYF.

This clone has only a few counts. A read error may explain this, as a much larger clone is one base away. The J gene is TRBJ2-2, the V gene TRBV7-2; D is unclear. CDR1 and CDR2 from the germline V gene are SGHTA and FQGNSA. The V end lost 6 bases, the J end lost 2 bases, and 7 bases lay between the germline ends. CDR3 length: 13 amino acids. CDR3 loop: CASRAFNTGELFF. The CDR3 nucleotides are TGTGCCAGCAGGGCTTTCAACACCGGGGAGCTGTTTTTT.

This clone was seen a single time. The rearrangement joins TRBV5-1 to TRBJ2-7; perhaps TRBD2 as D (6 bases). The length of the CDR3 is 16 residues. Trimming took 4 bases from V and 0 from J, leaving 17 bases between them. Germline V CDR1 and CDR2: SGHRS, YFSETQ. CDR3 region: CASSGGLRRGSYEQYF. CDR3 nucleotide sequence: TGCGCCAGCAGCGGAGGACTTAGGAGGGGCTCCTACGAGCAGTACTTC.

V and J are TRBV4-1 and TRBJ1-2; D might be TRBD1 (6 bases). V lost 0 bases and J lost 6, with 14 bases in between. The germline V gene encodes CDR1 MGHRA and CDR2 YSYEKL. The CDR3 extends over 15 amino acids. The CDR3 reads CASSQDMPGANGYTF. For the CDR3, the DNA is TGCGCCAGCAGCCAAGATATGCCAGGGGCGAATGGCTACACCTTC.

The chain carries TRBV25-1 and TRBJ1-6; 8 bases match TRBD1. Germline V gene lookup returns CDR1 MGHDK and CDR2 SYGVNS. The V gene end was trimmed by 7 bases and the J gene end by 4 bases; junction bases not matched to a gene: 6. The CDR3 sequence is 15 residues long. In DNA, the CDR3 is TGTGCCAGCATAGGCGGACAGGGTTATAATTCACCCCTCCACTTT. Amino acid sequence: CASIGGQGYNSPLHF.

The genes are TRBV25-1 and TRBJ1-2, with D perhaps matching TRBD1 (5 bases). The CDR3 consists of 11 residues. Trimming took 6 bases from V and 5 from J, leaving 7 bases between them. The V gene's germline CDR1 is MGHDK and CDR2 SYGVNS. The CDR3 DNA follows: TGTGCCAGCAGCAGGGTTTATGGCTACACCTTC. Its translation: CASSRVYGYTF.

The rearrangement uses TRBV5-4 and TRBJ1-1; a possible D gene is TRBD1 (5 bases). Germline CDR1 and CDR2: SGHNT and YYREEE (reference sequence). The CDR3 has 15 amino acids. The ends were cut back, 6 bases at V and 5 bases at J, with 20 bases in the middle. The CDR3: CASTRTFRGGTEAFF. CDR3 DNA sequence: TGTGCCAGCACCCGAACTTTTCGGGGGGGGACTGAAGCTTTCTTT.

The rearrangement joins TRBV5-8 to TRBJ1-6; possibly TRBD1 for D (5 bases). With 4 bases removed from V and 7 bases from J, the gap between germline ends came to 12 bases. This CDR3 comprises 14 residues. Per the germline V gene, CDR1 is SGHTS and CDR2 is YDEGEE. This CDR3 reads CASSKGRSNSPLHF. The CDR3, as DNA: TGTGCCAGCAGCAAGGGACGGTCCAATTCACCCCTCCACTTT. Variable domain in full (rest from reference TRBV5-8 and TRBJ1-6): EAGVTQSPTHLIKTRGQQATLRCSPISGHTSVYWYQQALGLGLQFLLWYDEGEERNRGNFPPRFSGRQFPNYSSELNVNALELEDSALYLCASSKGRSNSPLHFGNGTRLTVT.

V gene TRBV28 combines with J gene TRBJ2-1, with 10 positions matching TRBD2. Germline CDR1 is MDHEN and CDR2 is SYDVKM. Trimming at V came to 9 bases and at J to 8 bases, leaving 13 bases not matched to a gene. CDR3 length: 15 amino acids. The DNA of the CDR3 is TGTGCCAGTCTGACTGGGGCTAGCGGGAGCTATGAGCAGTTCTTC. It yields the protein CASLTGASGSYEQFF.

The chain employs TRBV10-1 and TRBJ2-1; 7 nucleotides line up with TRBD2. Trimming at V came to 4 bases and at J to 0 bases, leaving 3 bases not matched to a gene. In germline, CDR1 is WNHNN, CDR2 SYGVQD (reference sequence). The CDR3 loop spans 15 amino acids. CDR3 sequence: CASSVGRSSYNEQFF. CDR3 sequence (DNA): TGCGCCAGCAGTGTCGGGAGGAGCTCCTACAATGAGCAGTTCTTC.

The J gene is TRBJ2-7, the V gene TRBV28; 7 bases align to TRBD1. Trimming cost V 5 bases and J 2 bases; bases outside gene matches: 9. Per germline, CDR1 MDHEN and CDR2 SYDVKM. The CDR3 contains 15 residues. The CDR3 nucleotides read TGTGCCAGCAGTGACCCACAGGGGTCTCCCTACGAGCAGTACTTC. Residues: CASSDPQGSPYEQYF. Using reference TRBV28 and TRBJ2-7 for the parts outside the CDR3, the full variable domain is DVKVTQSSRYLVKRTGEKVFLECVQDMDHENMFWYRQDPGLGLRLIYFSYDVKMKEKGDIPEGYSVSREKKERFSLILESASTNQTSMYLCASSDPQGSPYEQYFGPGTRLTVT.

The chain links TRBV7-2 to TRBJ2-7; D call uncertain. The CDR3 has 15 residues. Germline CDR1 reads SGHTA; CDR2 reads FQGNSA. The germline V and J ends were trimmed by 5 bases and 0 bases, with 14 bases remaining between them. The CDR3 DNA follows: TGTGCCAGCAGCCTCAAAATTCTTAGCTCCTACGAGCAGTACTTC. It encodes CASSLKILSSYEQYF.

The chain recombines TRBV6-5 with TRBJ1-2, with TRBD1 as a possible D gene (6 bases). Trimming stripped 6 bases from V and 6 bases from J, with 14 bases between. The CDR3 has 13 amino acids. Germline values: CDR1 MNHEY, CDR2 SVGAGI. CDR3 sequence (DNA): TGTGCCAGCAGGGACAGTGCGAAGGATGGCTACACCTTC. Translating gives CASRDSAKDGYTF.

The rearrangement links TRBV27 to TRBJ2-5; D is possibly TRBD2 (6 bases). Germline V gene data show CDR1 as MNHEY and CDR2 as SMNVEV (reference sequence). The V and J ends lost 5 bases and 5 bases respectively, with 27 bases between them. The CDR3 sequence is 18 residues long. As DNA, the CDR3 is TGTGCCAGCAGTAACTACTATAGCGGCACCCCCGAGGGGGAGACCCAGTACTTC. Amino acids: CASSNYYSGTPEGETQYF.

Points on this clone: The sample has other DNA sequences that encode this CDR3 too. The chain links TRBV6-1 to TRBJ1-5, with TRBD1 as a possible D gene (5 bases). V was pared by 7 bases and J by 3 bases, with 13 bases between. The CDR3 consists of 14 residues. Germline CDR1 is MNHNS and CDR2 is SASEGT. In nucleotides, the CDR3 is TGTGCCAGCAAGTCGGGGGGACCCAATCAGCCCCAGCATTTT. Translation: CASKSGGPNQPQHF.

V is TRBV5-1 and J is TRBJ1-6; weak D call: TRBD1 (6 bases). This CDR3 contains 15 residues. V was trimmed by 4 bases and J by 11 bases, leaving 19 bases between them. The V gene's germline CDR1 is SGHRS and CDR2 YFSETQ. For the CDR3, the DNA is TGCGCCAGCAGCCCTGAGGGCAGGGGAAGGACACCCCTCCACTTT. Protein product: CASSPEGRGRTPLHF.

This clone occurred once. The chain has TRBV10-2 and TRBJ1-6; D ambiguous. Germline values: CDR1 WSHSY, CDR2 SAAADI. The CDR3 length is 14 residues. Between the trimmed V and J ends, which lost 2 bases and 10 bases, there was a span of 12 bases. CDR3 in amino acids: CASSEGQVDSPLHF. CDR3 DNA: TGCGCCAGCAGTGAGGGTCAGGTCGACTCACCCCTCCACTTT.

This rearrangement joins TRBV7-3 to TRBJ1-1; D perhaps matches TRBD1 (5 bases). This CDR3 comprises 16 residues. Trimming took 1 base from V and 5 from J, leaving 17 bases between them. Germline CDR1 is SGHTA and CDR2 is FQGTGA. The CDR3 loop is CASSLSPGPGRTEAFF. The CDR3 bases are TGTGCCAGCAGCTTAAGCCCAGGGCCGGGAAGAACTGAAGCTTTCTTT.

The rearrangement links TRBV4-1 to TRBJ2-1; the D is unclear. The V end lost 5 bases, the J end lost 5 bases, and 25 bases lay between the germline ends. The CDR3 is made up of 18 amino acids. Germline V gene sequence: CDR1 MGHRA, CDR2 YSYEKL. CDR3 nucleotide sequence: TGCGCCAGCAGCTACCCCCCCGGGCTAGTCGAAATAAACAATGAGCAGTTCTTC. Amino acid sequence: CASSYPPGLVEINNEQFF.

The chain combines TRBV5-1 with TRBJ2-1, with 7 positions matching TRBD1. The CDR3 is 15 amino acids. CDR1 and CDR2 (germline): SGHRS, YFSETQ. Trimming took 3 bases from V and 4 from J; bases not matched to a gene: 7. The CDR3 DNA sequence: TGCGCCAGCAGCTCTAGCAGGGGGAGTTACAATGAGCAGTTCTTC. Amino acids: CASSSSRGSYNEQFF. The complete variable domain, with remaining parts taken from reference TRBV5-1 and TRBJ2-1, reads KAGVTQTPRYLIKTRGQQVTLSCSPISGHRSVSWYQQTPGQGLQFLFEYFSETQRNKGNFPGRFSGRQFSNSRSEMNVSTLELGDSALYLCASSSSRGSYNEQFFGPGTRLTVL.

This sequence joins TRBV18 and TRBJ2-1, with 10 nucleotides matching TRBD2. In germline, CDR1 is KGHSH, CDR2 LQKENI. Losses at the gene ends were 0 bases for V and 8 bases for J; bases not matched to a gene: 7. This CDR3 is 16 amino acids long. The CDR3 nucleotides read TGTGCCAGCTCACCACCAATAGCGGGGGGCGTCCATGAGCAGTTCTTC. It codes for CASSPPIAGGVHEQFF.

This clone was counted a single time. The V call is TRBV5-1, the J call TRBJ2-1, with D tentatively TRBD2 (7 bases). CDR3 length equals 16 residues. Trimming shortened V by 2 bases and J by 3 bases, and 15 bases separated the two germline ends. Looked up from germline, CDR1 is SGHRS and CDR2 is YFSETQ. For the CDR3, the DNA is TGCGCCAGCAGCTTCGGAGGGGGGGCTCGCTACAATGAGCAGTTCTTC. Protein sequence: CASSFGGGARYNEQFF.